These 14 T cell receptor beta chains came from one sample sequenced in a study of early T cells in non-severe SARS-CoV-2 infection (dated by TCRdb to the early 2020s). Libraries were constructed by 5' RACE. The sequencer listed for this sample is NextSeq 500. The public sequencing data were trimmed at Q25 with fastp and processed into clonotypes with MiXCR by TCRdb, which kept only in-frame beta chains. Rows with one shared CDR3 protein collapse into an entry with the most common genes and DNA. The sample table shows some 27,000 distinct CDR3 sequences, and around 4.5% are seen once. The top ten constitute around 10% of the sample. The sample comprised whole blood. These receptors were collected from an adult who was a healthcare worker with PCR-confirmed SARS-CoV-2 infection or an uninfected control (not recorded which).

In this sample, this clonotype turned up many times. J is TRBJ1-5 and V is TRBV29-1, with 7 bases lining up with TRBD1. The CDR3 spans 14 residues. The J segment lost 2 bases and the V segment lost 4 bases, leaving 5 bases of the junction unmatched. CDR1 and CDR2 from the germline V gene are SQVTM and ANQGSEA. CDR3 in DNA: TGCAGCGTTGGGACCGGGACAGGCAATCAGCCCCAGCATTTT. The encoded protein is CSVGTGTGNQPQHF.

At least ten counts were recorded for this clonotype. The chain is built from TRBV12-3 or TRBV12-4 and TRBJ1-1; 8 bases line up with TRBD1. The length of the CDR3 is 16 residues. The junction had 11 bases not matched to a gene; V was cut back by 7 bases and J by 1 base. The CDR3 DNA is TGTGCCAGCAACACCCCGGGACAGGCGAGGAACACTGAAGCTTTCTTT. Translating it yields CASNTPGQARNTEAFF.

This clonotype occurred many times. J is TRBJ2-1 and V is TRBV14; tentatively, D is TRBD2 (6 bases). V lost 1 base, J lost 9 bases, and 13 bases lay in between. The CDR3 is 14 residues long. Germline values: CDR1 SGHDN, CDR2 FVKESK. The CDR3 is CASSQVAGMGEQFF. The CDR3 DNA sequence: TGTGCCAGCAGCCAAGTCGCGGGGATGGGTGAGCAGTTCTTC.

This clonotype was counted ten times or more. The chain uses TRBV11-3 and TRBJ2-2; D call uncertain. Germline V gene sequence: CDR1 SGHNT, CDR2 YENEEA. Trimming removed 4 bases from V and 8 bases from J, with 8 bases in between. The CDR3 loop spans 12 amino acids. CDR3 sequence reads: CASSSEWGELFF. The CDR3 DNA reads TGTGCCAGCAGCTCGGAGTGGGGGGAGCTGTTTTTT. The entire variable domain, with the rest obtained from reference TRBV11-3 and TRBJ2-2, is as follows: EAGVVQSPRYKIIEKKQPVAFWCNPISGHNTLYWYLQNLGQGPELLIRYENEEAVDDSQLPKDRFSAERLKGVDSTLKIQPAELGDSAVYLCASSSEWGELFFGEGSRLTVL.

This clonotype was counted many times. The chain combines TRBV28 with TRBJ2-7; D might be TRBD1 (6 bases). The CDR3 has 14 amino acids. Trimming stripped 6 bases from V and 3 bases from J, with 15 bases between. Germline CDR1 reads MDHEN; CDR2 reads SYDVKM. For the CDR3, the DNA is TGTGCCAGCAGGGAGGACAGCTCCCACTACGAGCAGTACTTC. Its protein is CASREDSSHYEQYF.

This clonotype is deemed medium-sized. The chain combines TRBV5-1 with TRBJ2-5; the D gene is possibly TRBD1 (5 bases). The CDR3 has 13 residues. V gave up 5 bases and J gave up 7 bases, with 15 bases separating them. The germline V gene encodes CDR1 SGHRS and CDR2 YFSETQ. The CDR3 DNA reads TGCGCCAGCAGTCAGGGATTTGAAGGGACCCAGTACTTC. Translating gives CASSQGFEGTQYF.

This clonotype was counted at least ten times. The V gene is TRBV28, the J gene TRBJ2-7; D not certain. Germline CDR1 and CDR2: MDHEN and SYDVKM. Deletions cut 5 bases from V and 1 base from J, with 15 bases between. The CDR3 is made up of 15 amino acids. The CDR3 DNA reads TGTGCCAGCAGTGTAGACCCTTCCAGGTCCTACGAGCAGTACTTC. Translated, it gives CASSVDPSRSYEQYF. The full variable domain, rest sourced from reference TRBV28 and TRBJ2-7, is DVKVTQSSRYLVKRTGEKVFLECVQDMDHENMFWYRQDPGLGLRLIYFSYDVKMKEKGDIPEGYSVSREKKERFSLILESASTNQTSMYLCASSVDPSRSYEQYFGPGTRLTVT.

This rearrangement joins TRBV11-2 to TRBJ2-1, with D tentatively TRBD2 (5 bases). Looked up from germline, CDR1 is SGHAT and CDR2 is FQNNGV. This CDR3 comprises 14 residues. Deletions cut 1 base from V and 8 bases from J, with 12 bases between. The CDR3 region has the DNA TGTGCCAGCAGCTTAGGTCTTCGGGGTGATGAGCAGTTCTTC. It is translated as CASSLGLRGDEQFF.

This clonotype was seen repeatedly, ten times or more. The chain joins TRBV15 to TRBJ1-4, with 8 positions matching TRBD1. Germline V gives CDR1 LNHNV, CDR2 YYDKDF (reference sequence). Germline trimming cut 5 bases from V and 7 bases from J; bases unmatched to any gene: 9. CDR3 length equals 15 residues. In nucleotides, the CDR3 is TGTGCCACCAGCGCGCGACAGGGGTTCGGTGAAAAACTGTTTTTT. The encoded protein is CATSARQGFGEKLFF.

At least ten counts were recorded for this clonotype. The gene calls are TRBV4-1 and TRBJ2-1, with D perhaps TRBD1 or TRBD2 (6 bases each). The ends were cut back, 0 bases at V and 2 bases at J, with 14 bases in the middle. The V gene's germline CDR1 is MGHRA and CDR2 YSYEKL. There are 17 residues in the CDR3. This CDR3 reads CASSQDEGGPPYNEQFF. The CDR3 DNA follows: TGCGCCAGCAGCCAAGATGAGGGGGGCCCTCCCTACAATGAGCAGTTCTTC.

This clonotype has ten or more counts. V gene TRBV2 combines with J gene TRBJ2-2, with TRBD1 identical over 8 bases. Trimming removed 8 bases from V and 4 bases from J; junction bases left unmatched: 3. CDR3 length equals 13 residues. Germline V CDR1 and CDR2: SNHLY, FYNNEI. CDR3: CASGQGFTGELFF. CDR3 in DNA: TGTGCCAGCGGACAGGGTTTCACCGGGGAGCTGTTTTTT.

Ten or more counts support this clonotype. The V gene is TRBV29-1, the J gene TRBJ2-5; possible D gene TRBD1, 5 bases. V gave up 6 bases and J gave up 3 bases, with 11 bases separating them. Germline-derived CDR1 and CDR2 are SQVTM and ANQGSEA. The CDR3 has 12 residues. The CDR3 DNA reads TGCAGCGTGGGGCACAGTGAAGAGACCCAGTACTTC. Translation: CSVGHSEETQYF.

This clonotype was detected ten times or more. The chain carries TRBV7-3 and TRBJ2-2, with a possible D match to TRBD1 (6 bases). The V and J ends lost 4 bases and 2 bases respectively, with 11 bases between them. Germline lookup yields CDR1 SGHTA and CDR2 FQGTGA. The CDR3 runs 15 residues. The CDR3 reads CASSSTGHNTGELFF. CDR3 in DNA: TGTGCCAGCAGCTCCACGGGACACAACACCGGGGAGCTGTTTTTT. Filled out from reference TRBV7-3 and TRBJ2-2, the complete variable domain reads GAGVSQTPSNKVTEKGKYVELRCDPISGHTALYWYRQSLGQGPEFLIYFQGTGAADDSGLPNDRFFAVRPEGSVSTLKIQRTERGDSAVYLCASSSTGHNTGELFFGEGSRLTVL.

At least ten counts were recorded for this clonotype. The rearrangement uses TRBV6-1 and TRBJ1-6; D is possibly TRBD1 (5 bases). There are 15 residues in the CDR3. The ends were cut back, 2 bases at V and 7 bases at J, with 12 bases in the middle. The V gene's germline CDR1 is MNHNS and CDR2 SASEGT. The CDR3 DNA reads TGTGCCAGCAGTGAACGAGACAGCTTCAATTCACCCCTCCACTTT. This encodes CASSERDSFNSPLHF.